The T cell receptor beta chain under discussion was sequenced for a study of blood T cell repertoires in COVID-19 (dated by TCRdb to the early 2020s). In the study overall: Collaborator samples came from the United States, Italy and Spain and covered acute and convalescent phases of COVID-19. The prospective study material was composed of cDNA or gDNA derived from T cells, B-cell-depleted T cells, or PBMCs. Subjects who had been exposed to COVID-19, were actively infected with it, or had recovered from it provided the deeply sampled blood TCRbeta repertoires that made up the dataset. The repertoires were released in a freely available public database meant as a resource for research on the immune response to SARS-CoV-2. The samples were drawn from two sources: the first 160 participants of the ongoing ImmuneRACE study, and about 1,300 subjects contributed by 6 global collaborators. A de-identified subject ID, COVID-19 status, age in years and sex were almost always included in the sample metadata. HLA class I and class II types, where available, came from metadata supplied by the sample provider rather than from assay-based typing. The full study reports these points: The quantity of clinical and demographic metadata differed by source and by participant and was supplied without curation.

At one collaborating source in Seattle, patients were enrolled during active infection and were followed longitudinally through the course of disease. Each collaborating institution followed its own protocols to collect whole blood in K2EDTA tubes. For TCRbeta analysis, collaborators shipped samples as frozen whole blood, isolated PBMCs, or DNA extracted from either of those sample types. TCRbeta CDR3 regions were amplified from genomic DNA by means of the immunoSEQ Assay, a bias-controlled multiplex PCR. The original pipeline was this. The number of nucleated cells in each sample was estimated from the amplification of reference gene primers within the assay. Sequence reads were collapsed and filtered to measure the absolute abundance of every unique TCRbeta CDR3 rearrangement. Productive Simpson clonality was computed per sample as the square root of Simpson's diversity index over productive rearrangements. TCRdb's version of the immuneACCESS table is confined to in-frame rearrangements and falls short of the full clone set. An unresolved V gene accounts for under half of the shortfall where checked; the remainder is of unknown origin. The V and J calls and clone size come from that table; D and trimming were worked out from the DNA. This sample has roughly 410,000 clones in its table, and around 89% of those were observed once. Of the sample, roughly 1.6% is held by the ten largest clones.

Comment on this clone: The clone's antigen remains unknown. No base-level quality is on record; no much larger clone is a single base apart.

A distance of 15 bases separates the germline ends of V and J, which lose 6 bases and 10 bases respectively. From a lookup of the germline V gene (reference sequence), CDR1 and CDR2 are MNHEY and SMNVEV. Inclusive of the bounding cysteine and phenylalanine, the CDR3 is 13 residues long. Only CDR3 DNA remains: 39 bases, in frame from the first base. The V and J segments used are TRBV27 and TRBJ1-4; tentative D gene TRBD1, with 5 bases matching. Material: peripheral blood. The source of this sequence is a woman between 40 and 50 years old with COVID-19, enrolled during active disease. Here the CDR3 is given as CASRLPGLGKLFF. The DNA sequence is given as TGTGCCAGCAGGCTTCCAGGGTTGGGAAAACTGTTTTTT. The CDR3, completed at both ends by the reference TRBV27 and TRBJ1-4 genes, gives the full variable domain EAQVTQNPRYLITVTGKKLTVTCSQNMNHEYMSWYRQDPGLGLRQIYYSMNVEVTDKGDVPEGYKVSRKEKRNFPLILESPSPNQTSLYFCASRLPGLGKLFFGSGTQLSVL.